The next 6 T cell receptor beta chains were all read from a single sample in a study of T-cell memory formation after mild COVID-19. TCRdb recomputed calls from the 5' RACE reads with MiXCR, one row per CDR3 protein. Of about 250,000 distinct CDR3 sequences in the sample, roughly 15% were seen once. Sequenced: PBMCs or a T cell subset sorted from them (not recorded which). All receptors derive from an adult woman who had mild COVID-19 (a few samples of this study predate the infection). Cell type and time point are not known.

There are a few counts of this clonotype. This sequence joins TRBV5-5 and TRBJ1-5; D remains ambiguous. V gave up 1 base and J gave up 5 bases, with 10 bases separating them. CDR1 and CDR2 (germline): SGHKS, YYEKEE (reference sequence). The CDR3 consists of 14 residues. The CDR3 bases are TGTGCCAGCAGCTTGTGGGCAGCTCATCAGCCCCAGCATTTT. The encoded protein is CASSLWAAHQPQHF. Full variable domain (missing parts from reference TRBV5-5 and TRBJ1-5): DAGVTQSPTHLIKTRGQQVTLRCSPISGHKSVSWYQQVLGQGPQFIFQYYEKEERGRGNFPDRFSARQFPNYSSELNVNALLLGDSALYLCASSLWAAHQPQHFGDGTRLSIL.

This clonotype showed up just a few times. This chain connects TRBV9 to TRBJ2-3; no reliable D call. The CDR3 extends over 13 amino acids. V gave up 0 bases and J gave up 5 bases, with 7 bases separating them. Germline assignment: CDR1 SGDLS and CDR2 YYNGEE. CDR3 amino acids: CASSVEVGDTQYF. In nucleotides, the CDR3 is TGTGCCAGCAGCGTAGAGGTTGGAGATACGCAGTATTTT.

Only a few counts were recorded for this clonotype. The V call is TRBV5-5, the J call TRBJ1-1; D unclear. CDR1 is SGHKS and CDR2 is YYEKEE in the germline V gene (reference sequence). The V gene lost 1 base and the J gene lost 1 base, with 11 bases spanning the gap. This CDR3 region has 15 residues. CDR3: CASSLIGPTNTEAFF. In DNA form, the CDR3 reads TGTGCCAGCAGCTTGATCGGCCCCACGAACACTGAAGCTTTCTTT.

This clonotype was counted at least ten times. CDR3 loop: CASSLGDIQYF. The CDR3 DNA sequence: TGTGCCAGCAGTTTAGGCGACATTCAGTACTTC. The V gene is TRBV12-3 or TRBV12-4, the J gene TRBJ2-4; no clear D gene. This CDR3 contains 11 residues. Deletions cut 1 base from V and 8 bases from J, with 3 bases between.

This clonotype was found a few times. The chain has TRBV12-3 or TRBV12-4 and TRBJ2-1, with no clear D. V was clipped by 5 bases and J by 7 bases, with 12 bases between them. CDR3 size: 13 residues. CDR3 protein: CASSPRYGNEQFF. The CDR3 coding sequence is TGTGCCAGCAGTCCCCGGTACGGGAATGAGCAGTTCTTC.

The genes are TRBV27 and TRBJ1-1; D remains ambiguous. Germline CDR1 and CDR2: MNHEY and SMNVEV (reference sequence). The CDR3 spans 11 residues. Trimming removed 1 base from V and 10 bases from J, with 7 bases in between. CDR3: CASSLLGSAFF. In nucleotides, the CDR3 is TGTGCCAGCAGTTTATTGGGGTCAGCTTTCTTT.